Given below is one TCR beta chain in context. As yet, its antigen is unknown. V lost 6 bases and J lost 3, with 9 bases in between. The CDR3 loop spans 13 amino acids. Germline V gives CDR1 MNHEY, CDR2 SVGAGI. This entry belongs to a study of T-cell reconstitution after alpha-beta-depleted transplantation in children. Study-level results: Fresh T-cell production supplied most of the T-cell counts and diversity seen one year after transplant.

Preparing the TCRbeta library involved the use of unique molecular identifiers. TCRdb fed the PCR reads into MiXCR, producing one record per CDR3 protein. The sample contains more than 200,000 distinct CDR3 sequences, 20% to 30% of which appear only once. The TCR was taken from a female patient aged 2-15 years who had a stem cell transplant for congenital amegakaryocytic thrombocytopenia, so the T cells may come from the graft donor. The chain uses TRBV6-5 and TRBJ1-5; no reliable D call. The sample consisted of PBMCs, mostly from graft donor cells, taken 360 days after TCRalphabeta/CD19-depleted stem cell transplant. The CDR3 DNA follows: TGTGCCAGCAGCTCAGGTGACAATCAGCCCCAGCATTTT. It translates to CASSSGDNQPQHF.